Each of the 14 T cell receptor beta chains below was sequenced from the same sample in a study of blood T cell repertoires in COVID-19. TCRdb's table, derived via immunoSEQ multiplex PCR, lists solely in-frame clones and lacks some. The table records tens of thousands of clones, about 88% of them present only once. Sequenced material: peripheral blood. All receptors derive from a human donor with active COVID-19. The donor label of this sample is uncertain.

The genes are TRBV11-2 and TRBJ1-5, with D tentatively TRBD1 (6 bases). The CDR3 covers 13 residues. V was pared by 4 bases and J by 10 bases, with 14 bases between. From germline, CDR1 is SGHAT and CDR2 FQNNGV. CDR3 DNA: TGTGCCAGCAGCTCCCAAAGGACAGCTCCCCAGCATTTT. The encoded protein is CASSSQRTAPQHF.

The chain has TRBV11-3 and TRBJ2-1, with 9 bases identical to TRBD2. CDR1 and CDR2 from the germline V gene are SGHNT and YENEEA. Losses at the gene ends were 4 bases for V and 2 bases for J; bases not matched to a gene: 12. CDR3 length: 18 residues. The CDR3 sequence is CASSSSRSGGTTYNEQFF. In DNA form, the CDR3 reads TGTGCCAGCAGCTCCTCCCGGAGCGGGGGGACTACCTACAATGAGCAGTTCTTC.

This clone was recorded once. The chain carries TRBV11-2 and TRBJ2-7; D not resolved. This CDR3 is 11 amino acids long. Trimming left V 0 bases short and J 7 bases short, with 4 bases between. CDR1 is SGHAT and CDR2 is FQNNGV in the germline V gene. This CDR3 reads CASSLEREQYF. Here the CDR3 DNA reads TGTGCCAGCAGCTTAGAACGGGAGCAGTACTTC.

This chain joins TRBV5-1 and TRBJ2-1; a weak D match, TRBD1 (5 bases). Germline V gene sequence: CDR1 SGHRS, CDR2 YFSETQ. This CDR3 is built from 13 residues. Trimming removed 2 bases at V and 7 bases at J, with 10 bases between. CDR3 in DNA: TGCGCCAGCAGCTTTCAGGGCGCTAATGAGCAGTTCTTC. It codes for CASSFQGANEQFF.

The chain employs TRBV2 and TRBJ2-7, with 9 bases fitting TRBD1. This CDR3 is 15 amino acids long. The ends lost 6 bases at V and 5 bases at J; junction bases unmatched: 11. CDR1 SNHLY and CDR2 FYNNEI come from the germline V gene. CDR3 DNA: TGTGCCAGCAGCGACTGGACAGGGGCAAAGAACGAGCAGTACTTC. The encoded protein is CASSDWTGAKNEQYF.

Only a few counts were recorded for this clone. This chain joins TRBV4-2 and TRBJ2-7; 7 bases map to TRBD2. The CDR3 contains 14 residues. With V trimmed by 2 bases and J by 2 bases, 3 bases remained unmatched. CDR1 is LGHNA, CDR2 YNFKEQ, per germline. The CDR3 here is CASSQPSGAYEQYF. The CDR3 region has the DNA TGTGCCAGCAGCCAACCCAGCGGGGCCTACGAGCAGTACTTC.

In this sample, this clone turned up a few times. This rearrangement joins TRBV5-6 to TRBJ2-3, with 8 bases fitting TRBD2. The V segment lost 5 bases and the J segment 2 bases; nucleotides outside the gene matches: 7. The CDR3 extends over 15 amino acids. CDR1 and CDR2 (germline): SGHDT, YYEEEE. The CDR3 DNA follows: TGTGCCAGCAGGGCACTAGCGGAGTACACAGATACGCAGTATTTT. It translates to CASRALAEYTDTQYF.

CDR3: CASSPGQKETQYF. CDR3 nucleotide sequence: TGTGCCAGCTCACCCGGACAGAAAGAGACCCAGTACTTC. The gene calls are TRBV18 and TRBJ2-5, with TRBD1 as a possible D gene (6 bases). Germline V gives CDR1 KGHSH, CDR2 LQKENI. Between the trimmed V and J ends, which lost 3 bases and 3 bases, there was a span of 8 bases. This CDR3 spans 13 amino acids.

The CDR3 here is CASSLSSGSRTGELFF. The CDR3 coding sequence is TGCGCCAGCAGCTTGAGTAGCGGGAGTAGGACCGGGGAGCTGTTTTTT. The chain couples TRBV5-1 to TRBJ2-2; TRBD2 aligns across 9 bases. The germline V gene has CDR1 SGHRS and CDR2 YFSETQ. V trimming: 1 base; J trimming: 5 bases; junction bases outside the gene matches: 6. The CDR3 is made up of 16 amino acids.

The V gene is TRBV4-3, the J gene TRBJ2-7; TRBD1 matches at 7 bases. Per the germline V gene, CDR1 is LGHNA and CDR2 is YSLEER. V trimming: 0 bases; J trimming: 3 bases; junction bases outside the gene matches: 5. The CDR3 sequence is 15 residues long. The CDR3 protein is CASSQDNRDSYEQYF. The CDR3 bases are TGCGCCAGCAGCCAAGATAACCGGGACAGCTACGAGCAGTACTTC.

V and J are TRBV18 and TRBJ2-1, with 9 bases aligning to TRBD2. V shed 3 bases, J shed 7 bases, and the junction held 13 bases outside the gene matches. Per the germline V gene, CDR1 is KGHSH and CDR2 is LQKENI. This CDR3 contains 17 residues. CDR3 region: CASSPQGTSRGSNEQFF. The DNA of the CDR3 is TGTGCCAGCTCACCCCAAGGGACTAGCCGGGGCTCTAATGAGCAGTTCTTC.

The chain recombines TRBV6-5 with TRBJ2-7; perhaps TRBD2 as D (6 bases). CDR3 length: 13 residues. Germline V lookup: CDR1 MNHEY, CDR2 SVGAGI. V was shortened by 7 bases and J by 7 bases, with 17 bases between the two germline ends. The CDR3 DNA reads TGTGCCAGCACCTCGACCGGGACTGAGGAGCAGTACTTC. This translates into CASTSTGTEEQYF.

The chain is built from TRBV9 and TRBJ2-7, with 7 nucleotides matching TRBD2. The J segment lost 2 bases and the V segment lost 0 bases, leaving 5 bases of the junction unmatched. This CDR3 has 15 amino acids. Germline V gene lookup returns CDR1 SGDLS and CDR2 YYNGEE. The CDR3 nucleotides are TGTGCCAGCAGCGTAGGTCCGGGGGGTACCTACGAGCAGTACTTC. Its protein product is CASSVGPGGTYEQYF.

This chain uses TRBV2 with TRBJ2-2; 8 bases map to TRBD2. V was clipped by 4 bases and J by 5 bases; unmatched bases: 6. This CDR3 is built from 15 residues. The germline gives CDR1 SNHLY, CDR2 FYNNEI. The CDR3 DNA follows: TGTGCCAGCAGTGGTATACTAGCGGTAACCGGGGAGCTGTTTTTT. This codes for CASSGILAVTGELFF.